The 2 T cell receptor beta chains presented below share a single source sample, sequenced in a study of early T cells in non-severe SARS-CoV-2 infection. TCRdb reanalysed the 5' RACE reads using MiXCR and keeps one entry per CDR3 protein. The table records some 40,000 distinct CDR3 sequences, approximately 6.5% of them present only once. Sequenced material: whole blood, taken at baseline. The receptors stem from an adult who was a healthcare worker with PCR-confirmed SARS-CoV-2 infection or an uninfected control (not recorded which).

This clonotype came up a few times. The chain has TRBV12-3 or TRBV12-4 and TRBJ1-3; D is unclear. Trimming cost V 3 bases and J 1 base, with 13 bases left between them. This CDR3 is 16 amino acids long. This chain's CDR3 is CASSFRVGGSGNTIYF. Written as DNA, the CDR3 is TGTGCCAGCAGTTTCCGAGTCGGCGGGTCTGGAAACACCATATATTTT.

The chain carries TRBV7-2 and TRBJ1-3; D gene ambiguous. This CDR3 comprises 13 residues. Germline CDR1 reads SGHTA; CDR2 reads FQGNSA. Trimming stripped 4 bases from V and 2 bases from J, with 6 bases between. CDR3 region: CASSSRPGNTIYF. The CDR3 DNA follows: TGTGCCAGCAGCTCGCGTCCTGGAAACACCATATATTTT. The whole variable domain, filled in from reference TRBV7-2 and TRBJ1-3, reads GAGVSQSPSNKVTEKGKDVELRCDPISGHTALYWYRQSLGQGLEFLIYFQGNSAPDKSGLPSDRFSAERTGGSVSTLTIQRTQQEDSAVYLCASSSRPGNTIYFGEGSWLTVV.